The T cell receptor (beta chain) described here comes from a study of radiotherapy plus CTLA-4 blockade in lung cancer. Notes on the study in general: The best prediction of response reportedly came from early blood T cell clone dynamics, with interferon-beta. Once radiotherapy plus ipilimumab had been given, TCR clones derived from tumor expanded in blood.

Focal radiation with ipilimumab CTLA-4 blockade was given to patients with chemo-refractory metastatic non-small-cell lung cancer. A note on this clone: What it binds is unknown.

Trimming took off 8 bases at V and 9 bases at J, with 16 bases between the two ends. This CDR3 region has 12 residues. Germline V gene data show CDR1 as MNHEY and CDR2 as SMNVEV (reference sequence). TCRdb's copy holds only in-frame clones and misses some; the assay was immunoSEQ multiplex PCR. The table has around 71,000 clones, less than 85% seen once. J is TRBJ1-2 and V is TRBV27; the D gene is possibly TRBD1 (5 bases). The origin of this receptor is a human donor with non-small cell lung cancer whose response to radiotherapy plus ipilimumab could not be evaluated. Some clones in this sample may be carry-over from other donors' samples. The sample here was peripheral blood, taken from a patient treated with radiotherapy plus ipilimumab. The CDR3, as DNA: TGTGCCAGCCAAGTCGGGGGATGTAGCTACACCTTC. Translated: CASQVGGCSYTF.